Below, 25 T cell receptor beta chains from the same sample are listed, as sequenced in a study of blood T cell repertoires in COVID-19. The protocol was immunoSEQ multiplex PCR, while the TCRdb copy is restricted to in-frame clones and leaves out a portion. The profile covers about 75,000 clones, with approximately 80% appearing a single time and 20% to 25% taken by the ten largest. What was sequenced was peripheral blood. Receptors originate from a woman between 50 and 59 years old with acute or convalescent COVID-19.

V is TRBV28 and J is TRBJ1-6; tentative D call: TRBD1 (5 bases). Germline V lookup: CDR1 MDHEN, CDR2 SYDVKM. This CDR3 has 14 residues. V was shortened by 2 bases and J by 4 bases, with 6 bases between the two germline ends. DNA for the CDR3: TGTGCCAGCAGTTTAGCAGGGTATAATTCACCCCTCCACTTT. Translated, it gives CASSLAGYNSPLHF. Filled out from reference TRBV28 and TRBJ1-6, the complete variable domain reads DVKVTQSSRYLVKRTGEKVFLECVQDMDHENMFWYRQDPGLGLRLIYFSYDVKMKEKGDIPEGYSVSREKKERFSLILESASTNQTSMYLCASSLAGYNSPLHFGNGTRLTVT.

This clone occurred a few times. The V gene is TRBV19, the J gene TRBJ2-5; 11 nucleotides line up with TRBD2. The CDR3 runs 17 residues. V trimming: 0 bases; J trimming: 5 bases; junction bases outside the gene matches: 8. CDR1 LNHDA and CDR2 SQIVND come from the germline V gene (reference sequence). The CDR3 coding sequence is TGTGCCAGTAGTATAGAAGGAACTAGCGGGAGCGGCGAGACCCAGTACTTC. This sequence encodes CASSIEGTSGSGETQYF.

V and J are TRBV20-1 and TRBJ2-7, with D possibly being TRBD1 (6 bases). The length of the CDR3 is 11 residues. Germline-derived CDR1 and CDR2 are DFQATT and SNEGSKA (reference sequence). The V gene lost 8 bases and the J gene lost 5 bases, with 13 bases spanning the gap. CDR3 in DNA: TGCAGTCCACAGGGTCCCAACGAGCAGTACTTC. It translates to CSPQGPNEQYF.

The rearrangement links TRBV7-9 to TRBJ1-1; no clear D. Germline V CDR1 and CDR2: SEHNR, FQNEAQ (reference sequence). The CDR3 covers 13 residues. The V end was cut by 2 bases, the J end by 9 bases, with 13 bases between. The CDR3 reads CASSLTTPPKAFF. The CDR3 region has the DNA TGTGCCAGCAGCTTAACGACTCCACCCAAAGCTTTCTTT.

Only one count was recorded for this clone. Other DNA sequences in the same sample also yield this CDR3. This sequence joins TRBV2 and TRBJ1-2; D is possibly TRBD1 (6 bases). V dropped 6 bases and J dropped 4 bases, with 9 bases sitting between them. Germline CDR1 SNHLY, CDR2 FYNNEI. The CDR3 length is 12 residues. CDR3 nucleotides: TGTGCCAGCAGACGGGACACCTATGGCTACACCTTC. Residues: CASRRDTYGYTF.

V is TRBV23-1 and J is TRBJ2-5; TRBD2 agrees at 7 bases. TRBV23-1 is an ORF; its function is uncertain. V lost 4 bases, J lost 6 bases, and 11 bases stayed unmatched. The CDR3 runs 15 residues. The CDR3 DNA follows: TGCGCCAGCAGTCTAGTCCGCTCCGGGGGGAAGACCCAGTACTTC. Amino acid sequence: CASSLVRSGGKTQYF.

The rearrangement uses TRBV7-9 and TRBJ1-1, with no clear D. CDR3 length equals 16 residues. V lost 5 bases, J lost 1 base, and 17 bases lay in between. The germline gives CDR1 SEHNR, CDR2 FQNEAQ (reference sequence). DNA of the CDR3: TGTGCCAGCAGCAGAGAGGACTCCGAGGGGAACACTGAAGCTTTCTTT. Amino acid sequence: CASSREDSEGNTEAFF.

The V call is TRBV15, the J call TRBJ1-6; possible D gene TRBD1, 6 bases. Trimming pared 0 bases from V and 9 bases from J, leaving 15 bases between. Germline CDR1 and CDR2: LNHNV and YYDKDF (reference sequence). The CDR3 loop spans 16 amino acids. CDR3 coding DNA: TGTGCCACCAGCAGAGATCCCGGGACAAGCCGTTCACCCCTCCACTTT. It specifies CATSRDPGTSRSPLHF.

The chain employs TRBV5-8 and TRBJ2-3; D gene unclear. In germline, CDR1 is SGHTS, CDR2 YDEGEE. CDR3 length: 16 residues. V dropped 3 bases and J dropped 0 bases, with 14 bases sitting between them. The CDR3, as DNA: TGTGCCAGCAGCTCCTTATCCGGTACTAGCACAGATACGCAGTATTTT. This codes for CASSSLSGTSTDTQYF.

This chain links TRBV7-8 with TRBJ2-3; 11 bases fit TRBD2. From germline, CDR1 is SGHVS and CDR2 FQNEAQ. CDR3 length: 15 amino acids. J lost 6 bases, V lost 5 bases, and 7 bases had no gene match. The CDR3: CASSGGTSGGDTQYF. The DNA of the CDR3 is TGTGCCAGCAGCGGAGGGACTAGCGGTGGGGATACGCAGTATTTT.

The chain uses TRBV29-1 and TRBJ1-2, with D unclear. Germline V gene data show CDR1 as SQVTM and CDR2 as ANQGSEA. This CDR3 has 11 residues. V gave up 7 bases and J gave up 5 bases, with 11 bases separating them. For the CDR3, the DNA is TGCAGCGGAGATTTTCTGTATGGCTACACCTTC. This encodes CSGDFLYGYTF.

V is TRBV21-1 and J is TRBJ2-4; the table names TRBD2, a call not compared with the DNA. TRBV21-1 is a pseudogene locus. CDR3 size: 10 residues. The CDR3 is CASRIDIQYF. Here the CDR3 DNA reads TGTGCCAGCAGGATAGACATTCAGTACTTC.

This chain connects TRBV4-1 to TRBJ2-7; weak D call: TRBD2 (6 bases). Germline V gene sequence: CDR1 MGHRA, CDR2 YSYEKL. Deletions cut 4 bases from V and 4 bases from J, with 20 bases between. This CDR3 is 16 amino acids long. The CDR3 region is CASSPTAGQKTYEQYF. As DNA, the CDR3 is TGCGCCAGCAGCCCCACTGCGGGGCAGAAAACTTACGAGCAGTACTTC.

This CDR3 is CASSPLGTNPGTIYF. Written as DNA, the CDR3 is TGTGCCAGCTCACCACTTGGGACTAATCCGGGCACCATATATTTT. The chain employs TRBV18 and TRBJ1-3; possibly TRBD1 for D (5 bases). The CDR3 spans 15 residues. The ends were cut back, 1 base at V and 9 bases at J, with 16 bases in the middle. Germline CDR1 and CDR2: KGHSH and LQKENI.

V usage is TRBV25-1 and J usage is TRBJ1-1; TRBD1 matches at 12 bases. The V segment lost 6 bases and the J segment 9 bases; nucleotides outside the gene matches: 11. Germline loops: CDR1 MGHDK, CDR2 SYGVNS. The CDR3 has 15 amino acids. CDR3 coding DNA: TGTGCCAGCAGAGGGACCGGGACAGGGGGCGTTAAAGCTTTCTTT. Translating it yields CASRGTGTGGVKAFF. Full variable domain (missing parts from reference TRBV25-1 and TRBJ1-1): EADIYQTPRYLVIGTGKKITLECSQTMGHDKMYWYQQDPGMELHLIHYSYGVNSTEKGDLSSESTVSRIRTEHFPLTLESARPSHTSQYLCASRGTGTGGVKAFFGQGTRLTVV.

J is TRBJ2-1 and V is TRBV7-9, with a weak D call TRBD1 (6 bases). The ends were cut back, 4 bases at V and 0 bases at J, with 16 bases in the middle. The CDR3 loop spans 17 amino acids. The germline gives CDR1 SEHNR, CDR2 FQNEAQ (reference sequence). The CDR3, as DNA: TGTGCCAGCAGCTCACCGCGGACAGCTAGCTCCTACAATGAGCAGTTCTTC. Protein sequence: CASSSPRTASSYNEQFF.

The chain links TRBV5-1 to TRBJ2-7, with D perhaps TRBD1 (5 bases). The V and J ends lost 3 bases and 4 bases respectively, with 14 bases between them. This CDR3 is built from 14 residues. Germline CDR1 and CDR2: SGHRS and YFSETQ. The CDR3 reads CASSSVDRIYEQYF. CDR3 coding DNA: TGCGCCAGCAGCTCCGTTGACAGAATTTACGAGCAGTACTTC.

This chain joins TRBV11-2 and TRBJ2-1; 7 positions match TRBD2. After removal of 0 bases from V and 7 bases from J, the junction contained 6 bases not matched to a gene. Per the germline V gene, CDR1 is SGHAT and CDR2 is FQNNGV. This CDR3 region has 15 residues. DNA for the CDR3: TGTGCCAGCAGCTTAGAAGGGGCACTAGCGAATGAGCAGTTCTTC. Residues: CASSLEGALANEQFF.

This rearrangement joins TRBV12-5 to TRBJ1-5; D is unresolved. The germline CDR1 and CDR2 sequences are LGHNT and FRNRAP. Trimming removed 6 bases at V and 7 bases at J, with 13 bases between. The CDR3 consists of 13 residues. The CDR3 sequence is CASGESPAQPQHF. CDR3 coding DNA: TGTGCTAGTGGGGAATCCCCAGCGCAGCCCCAGCATTTT.

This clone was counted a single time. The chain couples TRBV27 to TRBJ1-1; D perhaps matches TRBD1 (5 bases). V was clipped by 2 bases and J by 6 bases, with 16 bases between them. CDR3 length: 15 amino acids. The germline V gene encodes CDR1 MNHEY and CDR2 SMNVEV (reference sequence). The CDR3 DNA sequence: TGTGCCAGCAGTTTAGTAAAGGGGCACAAACCTGAAGCTTTCTTT. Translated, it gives CASSLVKGHKPEAFF.

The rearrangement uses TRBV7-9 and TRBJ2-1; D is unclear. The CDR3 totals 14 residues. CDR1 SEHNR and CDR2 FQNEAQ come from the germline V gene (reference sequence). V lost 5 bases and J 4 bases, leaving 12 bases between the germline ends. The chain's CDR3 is CASSPPRAYNEQFF. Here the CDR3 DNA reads TGTGCCAGCAGCCCCCCGCGAGCTTACAATGAGCAGTTCTTC.

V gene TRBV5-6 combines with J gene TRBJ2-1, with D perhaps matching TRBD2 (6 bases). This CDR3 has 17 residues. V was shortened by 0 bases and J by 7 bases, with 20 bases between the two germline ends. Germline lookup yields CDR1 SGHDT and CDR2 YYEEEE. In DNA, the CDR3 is TGTGCCAGCAGCTTGGTAGAGGTCGACTGGGCGGGGAATGAGCAGTTCTTC. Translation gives CASSLVEVDWAGNEQFF.

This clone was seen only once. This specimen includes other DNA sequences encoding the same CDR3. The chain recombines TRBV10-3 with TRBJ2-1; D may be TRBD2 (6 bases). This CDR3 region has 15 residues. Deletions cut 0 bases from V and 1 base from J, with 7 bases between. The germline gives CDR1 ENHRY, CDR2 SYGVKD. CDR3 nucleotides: TGTGCCATCAGTGAGTCCGGGGGTTCCTACAATGAGCAGTTCTTC. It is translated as CAISESGGSYNEQFF.

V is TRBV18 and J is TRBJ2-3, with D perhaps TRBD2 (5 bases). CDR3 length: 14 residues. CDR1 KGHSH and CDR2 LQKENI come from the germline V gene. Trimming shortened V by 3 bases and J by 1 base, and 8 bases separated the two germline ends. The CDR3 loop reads CASSPLRGTDTQYF. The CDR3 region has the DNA TGTGCCAGCTCACCTCTGCGGGGCACAGATACGCAGTATTTT.

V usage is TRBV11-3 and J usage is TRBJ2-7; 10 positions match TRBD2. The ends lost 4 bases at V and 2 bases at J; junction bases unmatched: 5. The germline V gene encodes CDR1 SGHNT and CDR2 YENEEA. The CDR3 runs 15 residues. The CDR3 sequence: CASSYQSGGAYEQYF. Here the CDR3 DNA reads TGTGCCAGCAGCTATCAAAGCGGGGGGGCCTACGAGCAGTACTTC.